This passage covers 14 T cell receptor beta chains from one sample sequenced in a study of vaccination and CD4 T cells after COVID-19. Indicated time point: late sampling 161 to 241 days after vaccination in three convalescent patients. The sample's treatment: roughly 11-day PBMC culture with coronavirus spike peptide pools or control peptides (ViraFEST assay). Cultured CD4+ T-cell DNA underwent Oncomine TCR Beta short-read sequencing. A single record per CDR3 protein comes from TCRdb applying MiXCR to the PCR reads. The table records around 27,000 distinct CDR3 sequences, roughly 31% of them present only once. These TCRs' antigens remain unknown. This material consisted of CD4+ T cells from blood, cultured in vitro, taken about 7 months after SARS-CoV-2 vaccination. These receptors came from a human donor who had recovered from COVID-19.

The rearrangement links TRBV2 to TRBJ2-1, with TRBD2 matching over 11 bases. J gave up 4 bases and V 6 bases, and 5 bases lay outside the gene matches. Germline lookup yields CDR1 SNHLY and CDR2 FYNNEI. The length of the CDR3 is 15 residues. CDR3 residues: CASRGGTSGYNEQFF. The DNA for the CDR3 is TGTGCCAGCAGGGGAGGGACTAGCGGATACAATGAGCAGTTCTTC. Full variable domain (remainder filled in from reference TRBV2 and TRBJ2-1): EPEVTQTPSHQVTQMGQEVILRCVPISNHLYFYWYRQILGQKVEFLVSFYNNEISEKSEIFDDQFSVERPDGSNFTLKIRSTKLEDSAMYFCASRGGTSGYNEQFFGPGTRLTVL.

The V call is TRBV28, the J call TRBJ1-2; D is undetermined. Germline lookup yields CDR1 MDHEN and CDR2 SYDVKM. The V end was cut by 2 bases, the J end by 5 bases, with 21 bases between. This CDR3 has 17 amino acids. CDR3 nucleotides: TGTGCCAGCAGTTTAGAGGGTCCCAGAGTTGCTACTTATGGCTACACCTTC. Its translation: CASSLEGPRVATYGYTF.

V is TRBV10-3 and J is TRBJ2-5; no firm D call. CDR3 length: 14 residues. Looked up from germline, CDR1 is ENHRY and CDR2 is SYGVKD. Trimming took off 4 bases at V and 0 bases at J, with 9 bases between the two ends. CDR3 in amino acids: CAISGVGYQETQYF. The DNA for the CDR3 is TGTGCCATCAGTGGCGTAGGGTACCAAGAGACCCAGTACTTC.

This clonotype showed up just a few times. The V gene is TRBV7-8, the J gene TRBJ2-7; no firm D call. CDR1 and CDR2 (germline): SGHVS, FQNEAQ. Trimming removed 1 base from V and 3 bases from J, with 4 bases in between. CDR3 length: 12 amino acids. CDR3 region: CASSLVGYEQYF. Here the CDR3 DNA reads TGTGCCAGCAGCTTAGTGGGCTACGAGCAGTACTTC.

CDR3 loop: CSGRLFSYEQYF. In DNA form, the CDR3 reads TGCAGTGGGCGTCTCTTCTCCTACGAGCAGTACTTC. The V gene is TRBV20-1, the J gene TRBJ2-7; D is undetermined. The V gene lost 7 bases and the J gene lost 0 bases, with 10 bases spanning the gap. The CDR3 has 12 amino acids. Per germline, CDR1 DFQATT and CDR2 SNEGSKA (reference sequence).

J is TRBJ2-1 and V is TRBV20-1; D uncertain. The CDR3 contains 14 residues. Per the germline V gene, CDR1 is DFQATT and CDR2 is SNEGSKA (reference sequence). V lost 5 bases, J lost 6 bases, and 17 bases lay in between. CDR3 nucleotide sequence: TGCAGTGCTCCCGGGCGGCTCGCGACCAATGAGCAGTTCTTC. Translating it yields CSAPGRLATNEQFF.

V usage is TRBV7-2 and J usage is TRBJ2-5; D gene uncertain. V lost 4 bases and J 1 base, leaving 4 bases between the germline ends. This CDR3 region has 12 residues. Germline CDR1 is SGHTA and CDR2 is FQGNSA. The CDR3 DNA reads TGTGCCAGCAGCTACTCCCAAGAGACCCAGTACTTC. Its translation: CASSYSQETQYF. Using reference TRBV7-2 and TRBJ2-5 for the parts outside the CDR3, the full variable domain is GAGVSQSPSNKVTEKGKDVELRCDPISGHTALYWYRQSLGQGLEFLIYFQGNSAPDKSGLPSDRFSAERTGGSVSTLTIQRTQQEDSAVYLCASSYSQETQYFGPGTRLLVL.

This clonotype was found a few times. The chain joins TRBV28 to TRBJ2-5; unclear D gene. V shed 4 bases and J shed 1 base, with 13 bases lying between them. Looked up from germline, CDR1 is MDHEN and CDR2 is SYDVKM. This CDR3 has 15 residues. CDR3 DNA sequence: TGTGCCAGCAGTTCCGTAGGGCACCCCCAAGAGACCCAGTACTTC. It encodes CASSSVGHPQETQYF. Full variable domain (remainder filled in from reference TRBV28 and TRBJ2-5): DVKVTQSSRYLVKRTGEKVFLECVQDMDHENMFWYRQDPGLGLRLIYFSYDVKMKEKGDIPEGYSVSREKKERFSLILESASTNQTSMYLCASSSVGHPQETQYFGPGTRLLVL.

The rearrangement uses TRBV7-9 and TRBJ2-1, with 10 bases aligning to TRBD1. Germline V CDR1 and CDR2: SEHNR, FQNEAQ (reference sequence). Unmatched junction bases numbered 2, after V lost 4 bases and J lost 2 bases. This CDR3 has 15 residues. For the CDR3, the DNA is TGTGCCAGCAGCTCGGGGACAGGGGCCTACAATGAGCAGTTCTTC. Encoded protein: CASSSGTGAYNEQFF. The full variable domain, in which reference TRBV7-9 and TRBJ2-1 provide the parts outside the CDR3, is DTGVSQNPRHKITKRGQNVTFRCDPISEHNRLYWYRQTLGQGPEFLTYFQNEAQLEKSRLLSDRFSAERPKGSFSTLEIQRTEQGDSAMYLCASSSGTGAYNEQFFGPGTRLTVL.

V and J are TRBV20-1 and TRBJ2-1; TRBD2 is a possible D gene (6 bases). This CDR3 comprises 11 residues. V lost 8 bases to trimming and J lost 10 bases, with 15 bases between them. Per germline, CDR1 DFQATT and CDR2 SNEGSKA (reference sequence). DNA for the CDR3: TGCAGTAATGGTCGGGGACTGGAGCAGTTCTTC. Its translation: CSNGRGLEQFF.

This clonotype was counted between two and nine times. The V and J genes are TRBV28 and TRBJ2-1; 10 positions agree with TRBD2. Germline trimming cut 8 bases from V and 7 bases from J; bases unmatched to any gene: 11. CDR3 length: 15 residues. Looked up from germline, CDR1 is MDHEN and CDR2 is SYDVKM. The CDR3 loop reads CASHLPAGGRNEQFF. The CDR3, as DNA: TGTGCCAGCCATCTCCCAGCGGGAGGGCGAAATGAGCAGTTCTTC.

This clonotype showed up just a few times. CDR3 coding DNA: TGTGCCAGCAGTTACTCGAGCGGCTACAATGAGCAGTTCTTC. The encoded protein is CASSYSSGYNEQFF. V usage is TRBV6-2 or TRBV6-3 and J usage is TRBJ2-1; D possibly corresponds to TRBD2 (5 bases). The V and J ends lost 0 bases and 3 bases respectively, with 6 bases between them. Germline V gives CDR1 MNHEY, CDR2 SVGEGT. The CDR3 has 14 amino acids.

The chain links TRBV7-8 to TRBJ1-5; D remains ambiguous. V lost 1 base, J lost 2 bases, and 9 bases lay in between. Germline V gene lookup returns CDR1 SGHVS and CDR2 FQNEAQ. The CDR3 spans 15 residues. The CDR3 DNA is TGTGCCAGCAGCTTAGATCTGGGCGGCAATCAGCCCCAGCATTTT. Residues: CASSLDLGGNQPQHF. The full variable domain, completed using reference TRBV7-8 and TRBJ1-5, is GAGVSQSPRYKVAKRGQDVALRCDPISGHVSLFWYQQALGQGPEFLTYFQNEAQLDKSGLPSDRFFAERPEGSVSTLKIQRTQQEDSAVYLCASSLDLGGNQPQHFGDGTRLSIL.

In its sample, this clonotype was seen once. The rearrangement uses TRBV15 and TRBJ2-2, with D perhaps matching TRBD2 (5 bases). The CDR3 has 17 amino acids. V gave up 0 bases and J gave up 2 bases, with 13 bases separating them. Germline CDR1 and CDR2: LNHNV and YYDKDF (reference sequence). CDR3 DNA: TGTGCCACCAGCAGAGATACCCGAGGGTCCAACACCGGGGAGCTGTTTTTT. Amino acids: CATSRDTRGSNTGELFF. Using reference TRBV15 and TRBJ2-2 for the parts outside the CDR3, the full variable domain is DAMVIQNPRYQVTQFGKPVTLSCSQTLNHNVMYWYQQKSSQAPKLLFHYYDKDFNNEADTPDNFQSRRPNTSFCFLDIRSPGLGDTAMYLCATSRDTRGSNTGELFFGEGSRLTVL.